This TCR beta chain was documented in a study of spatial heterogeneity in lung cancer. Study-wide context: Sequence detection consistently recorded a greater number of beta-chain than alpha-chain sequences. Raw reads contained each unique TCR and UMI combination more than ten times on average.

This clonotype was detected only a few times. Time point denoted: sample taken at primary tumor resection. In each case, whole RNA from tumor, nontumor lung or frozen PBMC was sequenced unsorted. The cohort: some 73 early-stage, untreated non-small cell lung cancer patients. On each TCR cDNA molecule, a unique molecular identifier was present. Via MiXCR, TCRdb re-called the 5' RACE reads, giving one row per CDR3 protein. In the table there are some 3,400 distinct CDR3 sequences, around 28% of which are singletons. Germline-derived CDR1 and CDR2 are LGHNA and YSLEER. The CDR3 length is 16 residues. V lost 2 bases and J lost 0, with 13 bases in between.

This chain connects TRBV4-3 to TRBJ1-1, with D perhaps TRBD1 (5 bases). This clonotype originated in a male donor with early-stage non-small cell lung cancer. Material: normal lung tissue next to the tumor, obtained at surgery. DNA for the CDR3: TGCGCCAGCAGCCAATGGTCAGGGACCGTGAACACTGAAGCTTTCTTT. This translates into CASSQWSGTVNTEAFF.